The 14 T cell receptor beta chains below come from one sample, sequenced in a study of blood T cells in healthy people across ages. A second PCR of about 6 to 11 cycles used a sample-barcoded 5' primer and a J-beta primer mix. MiXCR was run by TCRdb on the 5' RACE reads, yielding one entry per CDR3 protein. Of roughly 560,000 distinct CDR3 sequences listed, approximately 25% are singletons. These data were also reused for a study on T cells of mothers and their children.

Sequenced material: blood. The receptors were gathered from a boy between 10 and 17 years old in good health.

J is TRBJ2-5 and V is TRBV28; 9 positions agree with TRBD2. CDR3 length: 17 amino acids. J lost 2 bases, V lost 5 bases, and 12 bases had no gene match. The V gene's germline CDR1 is MDHEN and CDR2 SYDVKM. This chain's CDR3 is CASSGPIGLAIQETQYF. In DNA form, the CDR3 reads TGTGCCAGCAGTGGACCGATAGGACTAGCGATTCAAGAGACCCAGTACTTC. The full variable domain, its missing parts supplied by reference TRBV28 and TRBJ2-5, is DVKVTQSSRYLVKRTGEKVFLECVQDMDHENMFWYRQDPGLGLRLIYFSYDVKMKEKGDIPEGYSVSREKKERFSLILESASTNQTSMYLCASSGPIGLAIQETQYFGPGTRLLVL.

This clonotype has just a few counts. This chain links TRBV5-4 with TRBJ2-5; possible D gene TRBD2, 5 bases. Deletions cut 0 bases from V and 5 bases from J, with 11 bases between. Germline values: CDR1 SGHNT, CDR2 YYREEE (reference sequence). This CDR3 has 14 amino acids. The CDR3 here is CASSLDRAVETQYF. CDR3 sequence (DNA): TGTGCCAGCAGCTTGGATCGAGCGGTGGAGACCCAGTACTTC.

The chain has TRBV10-2 and TRBJ2-3, with D hard to call. Trimming took off 4 bases at V and 3 bases at J, with 8 bases between the two ends. This CDR3 comprises 13 residues. CDR1 WSHSY and CDR2 SAAADI come from the germline V gene. The chain's CDR3 is CASSGKETDTQYF. CDR3 coding DNA: TGCGCCAGCAGTGGGAAAGAAACAGATACGCAGTATTTT.

This clonotype was picked up a small number of times. The chain combines TRBV11-2 with TRBJ2-7; D may match TRBD1 or TRBD2 (6 bases each). The ends were cut back, 5 bases at V and 3 bases at J, with 20 bases in the middle. This CDR3 comprises 16 residues. Germline-derived CDR1 and CDR2 are SGHAT and FQNNGV. The CDR3 sequence: CASSRYLEGGLYEQYF. The CDR3 bases are TGTGCCAGCAGCAGATACCTAGAAGGGGGGCTCTACGAGCAGTACTTC.

This chain connects TRBV3-1 to TRBJ1-4, with a weak D call TRBD1 (5 bases). With 1 base removed from V and 7 bases from J, the gap between germline ends came to 13 bases. Germline lookup yields CDR1 LGHDT and CDR2 YNNKEL (reference sequence). This CDR3 region has 15 residues. CDR3 bases: TGTGCCAGCAGCCAAGTCGGGGGGAGGGCTGAAAAACTGTTTTTT. Translation gives CASSQVGGRAEKLFF. The variable domain in full, completed from reference TRBV3-1 and TRBJ1-4, reads DTAVSQTPKYLVTQMGNDKSIKCEQNLGHDTMYWYKQDSKKFLKIMFSYNNKELIINETVPNRFSPKSPDKAHLNLHINSLELGDSAVYFCASSQVGGRAEKLFFGSGTQLSVL.

This clonotype was picked up a small number of times. This rearrangement joins TRBV27 to TRBJ2-3, with TRBD2 matching over 10 bases. Germline CDR1 and CDR2: MNHEY and SMNVEV (reference sequence). V lost 0 bases to trimming and J lost 1 base; unmatched junction nucleotides: 4. This CDR3 region has 17 residues. The CDR3 reads CASSLSPLAGGTDTQYF. The CDR3 coding sequence is TGTGCCAGCAGTTTATCCCCCCTAGCGGGGGGCACAGATACGCAGTATTTT.

This chain connects TRBV18 to TRBJ2-3, with 8 bases matching TRBD2. Germline V gene data show CDR1 as KGHSH and CDR2 as LQKENI. The CDR3 loop spans 15 amino acids. J was trimmed by 0 bases and V by 8 bases; bases with no gene match: 7. Written as DNA, the CDR3 is TGTGCCAGCCCTAATCGGGAGGGGAGCACAGATACGCAGTATTTT. This gives the protein CASPNREGSTDTQYF.

This clonotype was picked up a small number of times. V usage is TRBV11-2 and J usage is TRBJ2-5, with D possibly TRBD1 on 6 matching bases. The CDR3 extends over 15 amino acids. Trimming cost V 5 bases and J 5 bases, with 18 bases left between them. Germline values: CDR1 SGHAT, CDR2 FQNNGV. CDR3 loop: CASSPRTEPGETQYF. As DNA, the CDR3 is TGTGCCAGCAGCCCGAGGACAGAACCAGGGGAGACCCAGTACTTC.

The gene calls are TRBV15 and TRBJ2-1; D is perhaps TRBD2 (5 bases). This CDR3 comprises 15 residues. Germline loops: CDR1 LNHNV, CDR2 YYDKDF (reference sequence). V was clipped by 5 bases and J by 5 bases, with 16 bases between them. Written as DNA, the CDR3 is TGTGCCACCAGCCCACGGGATTATCTAAACAATGAGCAGTTCTTC. Residues: CATSPRDYLNNEQFF.

Only a few counts were recorded for this clonotype. Written as DNA, the CDR3 is TGTGCCACGCTCCCTAGCGGGAGCTCCTACGAGCAGTACTTC. The encoded protein is CATLPSGSSYEQYF. The V gene is TRBV15, the J gene TRBJ2-7; 10 nucleotides agree with TRBD2. With 9 bases clipped from V and 0 bases from J, the junction kept 5 bases outside the gene matches. Germline V gives CDR1 LNHNV, CDR2 YYDKDF (reference sequence). CDR3 length: 14 amino acids.

The rearrangement uses TRBV10-3 and TRBJ1-1; D gene ambiguous. Trimming took off 3 bases at V and 0 bases at J, with 8 bases between the two ends. CDR1 ENHRY and CDR2 SYGVKD come from the germline V gene. The CDR3 spans 14 residues. CDR3: CAISDSGMNTEAFF. The CDR3 nucleotides read TGTGCCATCAGTGATTCCGGTATGAACACTGAAGCTTTCTTT.

This clonotype was picked up a small number of times. V and J are TRBV7-8 and TRBJ2-7, with no clear D. V was pared by 0 bases and J by 7 bases, with 13 bases between. Germline CDR1 SGHVS, CDR2 FQNEAQ. The CDR3 sequence is 14 residues long. This CDR3 is CASSLAGTSKEQYF. The CDR3 coding sequence is TGTGCCAGCAGCTTAGCGGGCACCTCGAAGGAGCAGTACTTC.

In its sample, this clonotype was seen a few times. V and J are TRBV28 and TRBJ2-1, with 8 bases that match TRBD2. This CDR3 has 16 amino acids. Germline values: CDR1 MDHEN, CDR2 SYDVKM. V trimming: 6 bases; J trimming: 7 bases; junction bases outside the gene matches: 14. CDR3 region: CASSDPGTSPLNEQFF. The CDR3 DNA reads as TGTGCCAGCAGCGACCCCGGGACTAGTCCCTTGAATGAGCAGTTCTTC. Variable domain in full (rest from reference TRBV28 and TRBJ2-1): DVKVTQSSRYLVKRTGEKVFLECVQDMDHENMFWYRQDPGLGLRLIYFSYDVKMKEKGDIPEGYSVSREKKERFSLILESASTNQTSMYLCASSDPGTSPLNEQFFGPGTRLTVL.

This clonotype has a handful of counts. The chain combines TRBV7-2 with TRBJ1-3, with TRBD1 as a possible D gene (5 bases). CDR1 SGHTA and CDR2 FQGNSA come from the germline V gene. V was cut by 2 bases and J by 0 bases, with 14 bases left in between. The CDR3 has 17 residues. CDR3 sequence (DNA): TGTGCCAGCAGCTTACCAGGGAGGGTTAGCTCTGGAAACACCATATATTTT. Encoded protein: CASSLPGRVSSGNTIYF. The full variable domain, with the rest looked up from reference TRBV7-2 and TRBJ1-3, is GAGVSQSPSNKVTEKGKDVELRCDPISGHTALYWYRQSLGQGLEFLIYFQGNSAPDKSGLPSDRFSAERTGGSVSTLTIQRTQQEDSAVYLCASSLPGRVSSGNTIYFGEGSWLTVV.